The source of this T cell receptor (beta chain) is a study of cytomegalovirus exposure and HLA in healthy donors. General study results and limits: Later analysis demonstrated an association between a missense DCLRE1C variant and TCR beta V- and J-gene trimming. Prior analysis indicated that the majority of TCR beta V segments exhibited productivity approximately 90% or approximately 30% of the time.

The primer mix had 60 Vbeta and 13 Jbeta primers. Method: immunoSEQ multiplex PCR; TCRdb's copy keeps in-frame clones and lacks some. Recorded for this sample: 150,000 to 200,000 clones. Each donor was nominally healthy when sampled (though unrecorded immune exposures were likely). As regards this clone: Its target is not known.

The TCR was taken from a woman aged 60-70 years in good health and CMV-seronegative. The source material was PBMCs.

The CDR3 DNA reads as TGCGCCAGCAGCCCAGGGACATTCAACGCGAACACCGGGGAGCTGTTTTTT. As protein: CASSPGTFNANTGELFF. The V gene is TRBV4-3, the J gene TRBJ2-2, with D tentatively TRBD1 (6 bases). The CDR3 is 17 amino acids. From germline, CDR1 is LGHNA and CDR2 YSLEER. V was cut by 4 bases and J by 0 bases, with 15 bases left in between.